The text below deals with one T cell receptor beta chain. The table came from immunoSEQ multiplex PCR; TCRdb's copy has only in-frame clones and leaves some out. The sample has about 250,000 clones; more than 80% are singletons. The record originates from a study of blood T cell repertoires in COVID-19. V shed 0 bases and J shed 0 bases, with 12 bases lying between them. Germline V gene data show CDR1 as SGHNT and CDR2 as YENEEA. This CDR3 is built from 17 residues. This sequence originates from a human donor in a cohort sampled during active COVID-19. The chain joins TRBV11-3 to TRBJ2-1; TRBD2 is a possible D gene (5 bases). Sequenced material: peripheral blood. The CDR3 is CASSLDPGSDSYNEQFF. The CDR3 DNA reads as TGTGCCAGCAGCTTAGATCCGGGGTCAGACTCCTACAATGAGCAGTTCTTC.